The rows below give T cell receptor beta chains drawn from one sample of a study of T-cell reconstitution after alpha-beta-depleted transplantation in children. Each CDR3 protein gets one entry after TCRdb re-called the PCR reads with MiXCR. The repertoire consists of hundreds of thousands of distinct CDR3 sequences, with approximately 19% occurring once and the leading ten covering 40% to 50%. The sample was PBMCs, mostly from graft donor cells, taken 360 days after TCRalphabeta/CD19-depleted stem cell transplant. The receptors stem from a male patient between 2 and 10 years old who had a stem cell transplant for acute lymphoblastic leukemia, so the T cells may come from the graft donor. The CDR3 runs from the conserved cysteine through the conserved F or W. Fields, in order: CDR3 protein, V gene.

CDR3aa: CASSYLRQTYYEQYF
v_gene: TRBV5-8

CDR3aa: CASSSPPGGWDTIYF
v_gene: TRBV12-3/TRBV12-4

CDR3aa: CSARGPQGGNTEAFF
v_gene: TRBV29-1

CDR3aa: CASSPTPGTSGIEQFF
v_gene: TRBV18

CDR3aa: CASSWTRIRYGYTF
v_gene: TRBV28

CDR3aa: CASSAGQINQPQHF
v_gene: TRBV12-3/TRBV12-4

CDR3aa: CASSWGQPGDTIYF
v_gene: TRBV12-3/TRBV12-4

CDR3aa: CASSGPEETQYF
v_gene: TRBV5-1

CDR3aa: CASSSPRTGYEQYF
v_gene: TRBV27

CDR3aa: CASSSGLAGNVGELFF
v_gene: TRBV12-3/TRBV12-4

CDR3aa: CASSSLYQPQHF
v_gene: TRBV12-3/TRBV12-4

CDR3aa: CASSFPGADTWYF
v_gene: TRBV7-2

CDR3aa: CASSPGTGGSEQFF
v_gene: TRBV4-1

CDR3aa: CASSLGDREADTQYF
v_gene: TRBV11-3

CDR3aa: CASSLSSANGESQYF
v_gene: TRBV5-1

CDR3aa: CASSHHPLAGVADTQYF
v_gene: TRBV6-1

CDR3aa: CASSQKETQYF
v_gene: TRBV18